This TCR beta chain was identified during a study of T cell clonality in common variable immunodeficiency. Patients and controls were mostly of Caucasian heritage. This clone appeared many times. The read is 3 residues too short to cover the CDR3 end, so that end is filled in from the germline J gene. Sequencing input was equivalent genomic DNA from CVID and controls. Sequencing used immunoSEQ multiplex PCR; TCRdb keeps in-frame clones, though not all of them. The sample offers roughly 50,000 clones and no singletons, the top ten holding 3% to 3.5%. This CDR3 contains 15 residues. Germline V gene data show CDR1 as SGHRS and CDR2 as YFSETQ. V shed 0 bases and J shed 5 bases, with 15 bases lying between them.

The chain couples TRBV5-1 to TRBJ2-7, with D possibly being TRBD2 (6 bases). Sequencing input: peripheral blood mononuclear cells. The clonotype was recovered from a person between 18 and 69 years old in good health. Partial CDR3 DNA: TGCGCCAGCAGCTTGGGTAGCGGTTATTACAACGAG. Its protein product is CASSLGSGYYNE. The whole CDR3 sequence reads CASSLGSGYYNEQYF.